These T cell receptor beta chains were read from a single sample in a study of OX40 agonist ivuxolimab in advanced cancers. Generated by immunoSEQ multiplex PCR, the TCRdb table keeps only in-frame clones and is missing some. This sample has tens of thousands of clones; around 90% occur once, and the top ten carry roughly 1.9%. The sequenced sample was CD4+ or CD8+ T cells sorted from blood, obtained in a trial of the OX40 agonist ivuxolimab. The receptors come from an adult with an advanced solid tumor such as melanoma, head and neck, liver or kidney cancer. The CDR3 runs from the conserved cysteine through the conserved F or W. Each record gives: V gene, D gene, J gene, clone size, CDR3 DNA, CDR3 protein. The D gene is left open where the match is weak. Rows may omit the clone size; those that give it use once, few, many or a size class.

TRBV18	TRBD1	TRBJ2-5	.	TGTGCCAGCTCATGGACAGGGGACCAAGAGACCCAGTACTTC	CASSWTGDQETQYF
TRBV28	TRBD1	TRBJ1-3	.	TGTGCCTCCAACAGGGGCACTTTTGGAAACACCATATATTTT	CASNRGTFGNTIYF
TRBV2	TRBD2	TRBJ2-3	.	TGTGCCAGCAGTGAGGCGGGAGTGGTTGGAGATACGCAGTATTTT	CASSEAGVVGDTQYF
TRBV27	.	TRBJ1-6	.	TGTGCCAGCAGTTTAGACGGCCCTTGGTCACCCCTCCACTTT	CASSLDGPWSPLHF
TRBV27	.	TRBJ1-1	.	TGTGCCAGCAGGGATGAAACTGAAGCTTTCTTT	CASRDETEAFF
TRBV2	TRBD2	TRBJ2-5	.	TGTGCCAGGAGCGGGGGGGCAGGAGAGACCCAGTACTTC	CARSGGAGETQYF
TRBV28	.	TRBJ2-6	.	TGTGCCAGCAGGGAGGGCGGGGCCAACGTCCTGACTTTC	CASREGGANVLTF
TRBV29-1	.	TRBJ2-1	.	TGCAGCGTTGGTTCTCAGGCGTACAATGAGCAGTTCTTC	CSVGSQAYNEQFF
TRBV7-2	TRBD1	TRBJ1-2	once	TGTGCCAGCAGCCAACAGGGGGCTCTGGGCTACACCTTC	CASSQQGALGYTF
TRBV2	.	TRBJ1-4	.	TGTGCCAGCATCGGGACGGCGAATGAAAAACTGTTTTTT	CASIGTANEKLFF
TRBV10-3	TRBD1	TRBJ2-5	once	TGTGCCATCAGTTCAAGCCGGGACAGGGAGGAGACCCAGTACTTC	CAISSSRDREETQYF
TRBV6-5	.	TRBJ1-1	once	TGTGCCAGCAGTTACTCATCCGGACAGAACACTGAAGCTTTCTTT	CASSYSSGQNTEAFF
TRBV7-9	.	TRBJ1-5	.	TGTGCCAGCAGCTTAGGGGCAGGGAGGAGGAATCAGCCCCAGCATTTT	CASSLGAGRRNQPQHF
TRBV9	TRBD1	TRBJ1-2	.	TGTGCCAGCAGAACCTGGGACAGTAACTATGGCTACACCTTC	CASRTWDSNYGYTF
TRBV7-8	TRBD1	TRBJ2-1	.	TGTGCCAGCAGCGGGGGGACAGGGCAATACAATGAGCAGTTCTTC	CASSGGTGQYNEQFF
TRBV28	.	TRBJ2-2	.	TGTGCCAGCAGTTTTCGAGGGGAATTTACCGGGGAGCTGTTTTTT	CASSFRGEFTGELFF
TRBV5-1	.	TRBJ2-7	.	TGCGCCAGCAGCCTTGCTCGTGGGATAGACGAGCAGTACTTC	CASSLARGIDEQYF
TRBV14	.	TRBJ1-1	once	TGTGCCAGCAGCCAAGATTTGAACACTGAAGCTTTCTTT	CASSQDLNTEAFF
TRBV15	TRBD1	TRBJ1-1	.	TGTGCCACCAGCAGATCACGGACAGGCTTGAACACTGAAGCTTTCTTT	CATSRSRTGLNTEAFF
TRBV2	.	TRBJ2-5	.	TGTGCCAGCACTAAATTACAGGTCCAAGAGACCCAGTACTTC	CASTKLQVQETQYF